The text below deals with one T cell receptor beta chain. This specimen includes other DNA sequences encoding the same CDR3. The data derive from a study of Ad26.COV2.S vaccination and SARS-CoV-2 variants. Data came from immunoSEQ multiplex PCR; TCRdb stores just in-frame clones and leaves some out. Of around 340,000 clones in the sample, approximately 90% are singletons; the top ten hold around 5%. Treatment reported: some 20 received Ad26.COV2.S at low or high dose, single or two shots; roughly five received placebo; per-sample allocation not given. Day 63 after the first injection of vaccine or placebo was the sampling time. Trimming left V 5 bases short and J 2 bases short, with 7 bases between. Looked up from germline, CDR1 is MNHEY and CDR2 is SVGEGT. This CDR3 is built from 13 residues.

The clonotype originates from a person aged 18-65 years who received the Ad26.COV2.S COVID-19 vaccine or a placebo. The sample here was peripheral blood, taken in a trial of Ad26.COV2.S vaccine versus placebo. The rearrangement joins TRBV6-2 or TRBV6-3 to TRBJ1-5; D is unclear. CDR3 coding DNA: TGTGCCAGCAGTCCCCGGGGCAATCAGCCCCAGCATTTT. Encoded protein: CASSPRGNQPQHF.